This record looks at one TCR beta chain sequence and its context. The antigen is not known. It was with a sample-barcoded 5' primer and a J-beta primer mix that a second PCR of roughly 6 to 12 cycles was run. Every cDNA molecule carried a tag from a template-switch adaptor bearing 12 random nucleotides. TCRdb fed the 5' RACE reads into MiXCR, producing one record per CDR3 protein. Among about 730,000 distinct CDR3 sequences listed, approximately 39% were seen once. The data were taken from a study of blood T cells in healthy people across ages. Study conclusions and caveats: Age showed a roughly linear inverse relationship with TCR beta diversity per million T cells.

Trimming at V came to 5 bases and at J to 4 bases, leaving 8 bases not matched to a gene. CDR1 SGHKS and CDR2 YYEKEE come from the germline V gene (reference sequence). This CDR3 contains 16 residues. Sequencing was done on a sample of blood. The TCR was taken from an older woman in good health. The chain carries TRBV5-5 and TRBJ2-1, with 11 bases lining up with TRBD2. The CDR3 coding sequence is TGTGCCAGCAGTCAATCCGGACTAGCGGGTTACAATGAGCAGTTCTTC. The encoded protein is CASSQSGLAGYNEQFF. Looking up the rest from reference TRBV5-5 and TRBJ2-1 gives the full variable domain: DAGVTQSPTHLIKTRGQQVTLRCSPISGHKSVSWYQQVLGQGPQFIFQYYEKEERGRGNFPDRFSARQFPNYSSELNVNALLLGDSALYLCASSQSGLAGYNEQFFGPGTRLTVL.